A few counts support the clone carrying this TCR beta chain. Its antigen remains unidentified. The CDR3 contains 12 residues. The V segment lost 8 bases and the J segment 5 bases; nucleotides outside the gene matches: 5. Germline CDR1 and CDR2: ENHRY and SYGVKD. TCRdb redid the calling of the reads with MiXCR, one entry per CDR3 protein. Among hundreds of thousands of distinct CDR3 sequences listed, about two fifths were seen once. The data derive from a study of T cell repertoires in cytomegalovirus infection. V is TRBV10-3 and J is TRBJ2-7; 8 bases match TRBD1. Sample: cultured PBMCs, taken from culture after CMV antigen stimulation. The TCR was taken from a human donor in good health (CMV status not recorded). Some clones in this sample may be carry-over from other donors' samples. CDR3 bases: TGTGCCATCGGGACAGGCGGGCACGAGCAGTACTTC. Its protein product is CAIGTGGHEQYF.